This TCR beta chain was retrieved from a study of blood T cell repertoires in COVID-19 (dated by TCRdb to the early 2020s). The study in broad terms: The collaborator samples originated in the United States, Italy and Spain and spanned the acute and convalescent phases of COVID-19. The material from the prospective study consisted of cDNA or gDNA derived from T cells, B-cell-depleted T cells, or PBMCs. Deeply sampled blood TCRbeta repertoires from subjects exposed to, actively infected with, or recovered from COVID-19 were included in the dataset. A freely available public database, intended as a resource for researchers studying the immune response to SARS-CoV-2, is where the repertoires were released. The samples were drawn from the first 160 participants of the ongoing ImmuneRACE study and from over a thousand subjects provided by 6 global collaborators. Nearly every sample came with metadata listing a de-identified subject ID, COVID-19 status, age in years and sex. Where available, HLA class I and class II types were obtained from metadata supplied by the sample provider rather than from assay-based typing.

Enrolling through a virtual design, the prospective study's participants ranged in age from about 18 to 89 years and lived across about two dozen United States geographic areas. In the prospective study, cohorts were assigned on the basis of participant-reported clinical history obtained from a screening survey and a study questionnaire. Recovered participants in ImmuneRACE Cohort 3 were defined as having two consecutive negative NP/OP PCR tests, clearance from a healthcare professional, or resolution of symptoms. Mobile phlebotomists in the prospective study collected whole blood, serum and a nasopharyngeal or oropharyngeal swab from every participant. Over a roughly two-month period, participants in the prospective study had the option of providing additional blood draws and questionnaires. Before DNA extraction, prospective study blood samples were shipped either frozen or at room temperature.

The CDR3 goes from the cysteine to the phenylalanine over 13 residues. Of the read, only the CDR3 DNA is kept; its 39 bases are in frame from base 1. The germline V gene sets CDR1 to SGHTA and CDR2 to FQGNSA. Trimming removed 8 bases from V and 5 bases from J, leaving 15 bases between the germline ends. Overall results and qualifications from the work: The quantity of clinical and demographic metadata differed by source and by participant and was supplied without curation.

Turning to this clone: Its antigen remains unidentified. No base quality information exists; no much larger clone differs at one position.

The immunoSEQ Assay, a bias-controlled multiplex PCR, was used to amplify TCRbeta CDR3 regions from genomic DNA. The original methods were these. Nucleated cell counts per sample were estimated from amplification of reference gene primers within the assay. Sequence reads were collapsed and filtered to measure the absolute abundance of every unique TCRbeta CDR3 rearrangement. For each sample, productive Simpson clonality was calculated by taking the square root of Simpson's diversity index across productive rearrangements. Not all clones reach the TCRdb copy of this immuneACCESS table, which keeps in-frame sequences only. Checked studies attribute under half of the gap to unresolved V genes and leave the rest unexplained. Clone size and the V and J calls come from that table; the DNA yielded D and trimming. A total of roughly 370,000 clones appear in this sample, 87% of them only once. The top ten clones comprise roughly a tenth of the sample.

The source of this sequence is a woman aged 50 to 60 who had recovered from COVID-19. This sequence uses TRBV7-2 and TRBJ1-1, with no confidently assigned D gene. Specimen: PBMCs or T cells enriched from blood (not recorded which). The DNA sequence is TGTGCCAGCCAGGTGTTGAGGAGGACTGAAGCTTTCTTT. Its product reads: CASQVLRRTEAFF.